This TCR beta chain appears in the sequencing data of a study of shared clonotypes between healthy human individuals. Study as a whole: Those who served as donors were a couple of women and a few men between the ages of 18 and 49.

In germline, CDR1 is SGHNT, CDR2 YYREEE (reference sequence). Trimming took 1 base from V and 6 from J; bases not matched to a gene: 4. The CDR3 totals 15 residues. Deep was the level used in running the assay. Here immunoSEQ multiplex PCR was the method, and the copy in TCRdb shows in-frame clones only, minus some. The table shows roughly 1.5 million clones, with under 99% occurring only once. The donor population consisted of healthy HIV-negative adults with no recent acute infections or vaccinations. This clonotype was obtained from a man aged 25-45 years in good health. The gene calls are TRBV5-4 and TRBJ2-1; 10 bases line up with TRBD1. Sequenced input: naive CD4+ T cells sorted from blood. As for subset: CD45RA+ positively selected. The CDR3 DNA reads TGTGCCAGCAGCTTGATGGGGACAGGGGTCAATGAGCAGTTCTTC. Its protein product is CASSLMGTGVNEQFF. The full variable domain, completed using reference TRBV5-4 and TRBJ2-1, is ETGVTQSPTHLIKTRGQQVTLRCSSQSGHNTVSWYQQALGQGPQFIFQYYREEENGRGNFPPRFSGLQFPNYSSELNVNALELDDSALYLCASSLMGTGVNEQFFGPGTRLTVL.